A single sample is the source of the 2 T cell receptor beta chains below, sequenced in a study of blood T cell repertoires in COVID-19 (dated by TCRdb to about 2020). To prepare the library, the immunoSEQ multiplex PCR assay was applied. TCRdb retrieved this table from immuneACCESS and kept in-frame rearrangements only. Not all clones are present; in checked studies, unresolved V genes account for under half, and no reason is known for the remainder. The sample table records under 300,000 clones; 82% of these occur just once. About an eighth of the sample goes to the ten largest clones. The sequenced material came from peripheral blood. The receptors were sampled from a woman aged 55 to 70 with active or convalescent COVID-19.

This chain joins TRBV5-5 and TRBJ2-1, with D perhaps TRBD2 (5 bases). The CDR3 contains 15 residues. V was clipped by 2 bases and J by 4 bases, with 13 bases between them. CDR1 and CDR2 (germline): SGHKS, YYEKEE (reference sequence). The CDR3 nucleotides read TGTGCCAGCAGCTTCCAGGAGGTTGGATACAATGAGCAGTTCTTC. Translating gives CASSFQEVGYNEQFF.

The rearrangement joins TRBV10-3 to TRBJ1-1; D might be TRBD1 (5 bases). Between the trimmed V and J ends, which lost 7 bases and 0 bases, there was a span of 9 bases. Germline CDR1 ENHRY, CDR2 SYGVKD. The CDR3 covers 13 residues. CDR3 coding DNA: TGTGCCATCACTCGACAGATGAACACTGAAGCTTTCTTT. Its translation is CAITRQMNTEAFF.